This T cell receptor beta chain was found in a study of OX40 agonist ivuxolimab in advanced cancers. Overall study: Ivuxolimab, an antibody that agonizes OX40 (CD134), was administered to the patients. Patients treated during dose escalation were battling hepatocellular carcinoma, melanoma, renal cell or head and neck cancer. The patients received ivuxolimab by intravenous route every 2 weeks at 0.01 to 10 mg/kg. General study findings and limits: More expanded clones were seen, on average, in CD8+ T cells than in CD4+.

A word on this clone: What it binds is not known.

TCRdb's copy holds only in-frame clones and misses some; the assay was immunoSEQ multiplex PCR. The top ten clones hold over 0.45% of a sample with more than 50,000 clones, approximately 86% of them seen once. The CDR3 totals 16 residues. Germline V gives CDR1 SGHVS, CDR2 FQNEAQ. V lost 5 bases to trimming and J lost 0 bases, with 13 bases between them. The clonotype was recovered from an adult with an advanced solid tumor such as melanoma, head and neck, liver or kidney cancer. The material was CD4+ or CD8+ T cells sorted from blood, obtained in a trial of the OX40 agonist ivuxolimab. The V and J genes are TRBV7-8 and TRBJ1-4; D perhaps matches TRBD1 (5 bases). CDR3 sequence (DNA): TGTGCCAGCAGCACGGACATGGGGCCAACTAATGAAAAACTGTTTTTT. Its protein product is CASSTDMGPTNEKLFF.